Following are 21 T cell receptor beta chains from one sample sequenced in a study of cytomegalovirus exposure and HLA in healthy donors. PCR used 60 Vbeta primers and 13 Jbeta primers. Sequenced by immunoSEQ multiplex PCR; TCRdb stores in-frame clones only, minus some. This table holds over 150,000 clones, roughly 80% found once. The material sequenced was PBMCs. These receptor sequences come from a human donor in good health.

This chain links TRBV18 with TRBJ1-1; tentative D call: TRBD1 (5 bases). The germline V gene has CDR1 KGHSH and CDR2 LQKENI. Trimming cost V 1 base and J 3 bases, with 15 bases left between them. The CDR3 runs to 16 residues. Here the CDR3 reads CASSPLLGEADTEAFF. The CDR3 nucleotides are TGTGCCAGCTCACCACTTTTGGGGGAGGCGGACACTGAAGCTTTCTTT.

The chain has TRBV9 and TRBJ1-2, with D unresolved. Germline V gives CDR1 SGDLS, CDR2 YYNGEE. V gave up 3 bases and J gave up 4 bases, with 4 bases separating them. The CDR3 is 11 amino acids. The CDR3 loop is CASSAVYGYTF. CDR3 bases: TGTGCCAGCAGCGCGGTCTATGGCTACACCTTC.

About this clone itself: A read error may produce the germline difference seen at one junction end. In the same sample, other DNA sequences code for this CDR3. The genes are TRBV5-1 and TRBJ2-2; 12 bases match TRBD2. Germline CDR1 is SGHRS and CDR2 is YFSETQ. The CDR3 length is 16 residues. CDR3 in amino acids: CASSSTSGGNTGELFF. The CDR3 bases are TGCGCCAGCAGCTCGACTAGCGGGGGAAACACCGGGGAACTGTTTTTT.

The chain carries TRBV10-2 and TRBJ2-1; D is ambiguous. Germline lookup yields CDR1 WSHSY and CDR2 SAAADI. The CDR3 is made up of 15 amino acids. V shed 1 base and J shed 2 bases, with 9 bases lying between them. In nucleotides, the CDR3 is TGCGCCAGCAGTGAGTTACGGCTAGCCTACAATGAGCAGTTCTTC. Translation: CASSELRLAYNEQFF.

CDR3 protein: CASSQLKQGPVDGYTF. The CDR3 nucleotides are TGCGCCAGCAGCCAACTAAAACAGGGGCCGGTGGATGGCTACACCTTC. The chain joins TRBV4-3 to TRBJ1-2, with 7 bases identical to TRBD1. The CDR3 runs to 16 residues. From germline, CDR1 is LGHNA and CDR2 YSLEER. Germline trimming cut 2 bases from V and 6 bases from J; bases unmatched to any gene: 12.

The V call is TRBV28, the J call TRBJ1-1, with D unclear. V lost 1 base and J lost 3, with 18 bases in between. Germline V gene sequence: CDR1 MDHEN, CDR2 SYDVKM. The CDR3 consists of 17 residues. Written as DNA, the CDR3 is TGTGCCAGCAGTTTATTAAGGTTAAGTCGACTTGACACTGAAGCTTTCTTT. Translating it yields CASSLLRLSRLDTEAFF.

This chain connects TRBV4-3 to TRBJ2-3; 9 positions match TRBD2. Trimming took 0 bases from V and 5 from J; bases not matched to a gene: 12. The CDR3 has 18 residues. CDR1 is LGHNA and CDR2 is YSLEER in the germline V gene. The CDR3, as DNA: TGCGCCAGCAGCCAAGACGCTGCGGCGGGGGGGCCCAGAGATACGCAGTATTTT. This encodes CASSQDAAAGGPRDTQYF.

V usage is TRBV10-3 and J usage is TRBJ1-4, with D unresolved. Trimming shortened V by 0 bases and J by 4 bases, and 9 bases separated the two germline ends. This CDR3 is 15 amino acids long. Germline CDR1 reads ENHRY; CDR2 reads SYGVKD. CDR3 DNA: TGTGCCATCAGTGAGTCGCCTGGACTTAATGAAAAACTGTTTTTT. Encoded protein: CAISESPGLNEKLFF.

The V and J genes are TRBV5-6 and TRBJ1-2; 11 positions agree with TRBD1. With 2 bases clipped from V and 4 bases from J, the junction kept 4 bases outside the gene matches. This CDR3 has 15 amino acids. Germline-derived CDR1 and CDR2 are SGHDT and YYEEEE. The CDR3 loop is CASSFRDRGIYGYTF. As DNA, the CDR3 is TGTGCCAGCAGCTTCCGGGACAGGGGGATCTATGGCTACACCTTC.

The CDR3 loop reads CASSLGQAQETQYF. Here the CDR3 DNA reads TGTGCCAGCTCTCTAGGACAGGCGCAAGAGACCCAGTACTTC. The genes are TRBV18 and TRBJ2-5; 7 bases are shared with TRBD1. This CDR3 is built from 14 residues. Germline V gives CDR1 KGHSH, CDR2 LQKENI. Unmatched junction bases numbered 6, after V lost 6 bases and J lost 2 bases.

The rearrangement links TRBV5-6 to TRBJ2-3; perhaps TRBD1 as D (6 bases). The germline CDR1 and CDR2 sequences are SGHDT and YYEEEE. This CDR3 contains 13 residues. The ends were cut back, 4 bases at V and 4 bases at J, with 10 bases in the middle. Written as DNA, the CDR3 is TGTGCCAGCAGCGACGGACAGCCAGATACGCAGTATTTT. Its translation: CASSDGQPDTQYF.

This sequence joins TRBV6-5 and TRBJ2-7; possible D gene TRBD1, 5 bases. V gave up 5 bases and J gave up 1 base, with 15 bases separating them. This CDR3 spans 15 amino acids. Germline CDR1 and CDR2: MNHEY and SVGAGI. The CDR3 bases are TGTGCCAGCAGTACCAGCCAGGGTGAATCCTACGAGCAGTACTTC. Its translation: CASSTSQGESYEQYF.

V and J are TRBV4-1 and TRBJ2-1; D gene unclear. The germline CDR1 and CDR2 sequences are MGHRA and YSYEKL. The CDR3 is made up of 13 amino acids. V was clipped by 0 bases and J by 10 bases, with 10 bases between them. CDR3 sequence reads: CASSQEEPREQFF. The CDR3, as DNA: TGCGCCAGCAGCCAAGAGGAACCGCGGGAGCAGTTCTTC.

The chain is built from TRBV5-4 and TRBJ2-7; D may be TRBD2 (5 bases). The germline V gene encodes CDR1 SGHNT and CDR2 YYREEE (reference sequence). The germline V and J ends were trimmed by 5 bases and 7 bases, with 13 bases remaining between them. The length of the CDR3 is 12 residues. The CDR3 spells CASRNSRGEQYF. DNA of the CDR3: TGTGCCAGCAGAAACAGTCGGGGTGAGCAGTACTTC.

A single count supports this clone. The chain employs TRBV5-1 and TRBJ2-7; tentatively, D is TRBD1 (5 bases). V lost 1 base and J lost 6, with 8 bases in between. Germline-derived CDR1 and CDR2 are SGHRS and YFSETQ. The CDR3 totals 12 residues. CDR3 sequence reads: CASSLTGGEQYF. In nucleotides, the CDR3 is TGCGCCAGCAGCTTGACAGGTGGCGAGCAGTACTTC.

The V gene is TRBV5-1, the J gene TRBJ2-7; D unclear. From germline, CDR1 is SGHRS and CDR2 YFSETQ. The CDR3 is 13 residues long. The V and J ends lost 2 bases and 2 bases respectively, with 8 bases between them. The CDR3 region has the DNA TGCGCCAGCAGCTTAGCACAGCCCTACGAGCAGTACTTC. Translation: CASSLAQPYEQYF.

This sequence joins TRBV10-3 and TRBJ2-1; TRBD2 matches 7 bases. CDR1 is ENHRY and CDR2 is SYGVKD in the germline V gene. CDR3 length: 14 residues. The trim removed 10 bases at V and 6 bases at J, leaving 12 bases unmatched. The CDR3 DNA reads as TGTGCCACCCATCGTGGGGGGGTTCTCAATGAGCAGTTCTTC. Its protein is CATHRGGVLNEQFF.

V usage is TRBV28 and J usage is TRBJ2-2, with TRBD2 identical over 9 bases. Germline CDR1 reads MDHEN; CDR2 reads SYDVKM. The CDR3 totals 16 residues. The trim removed 5 bases at V and 4 bases at J, leaving 8 bases unmatched. The CDR3 loop reads CASSPLRLAVTGELFF. CDR3 DNA sequence: TGTGCCAGCAGTCCCCTAAGACTAGCGGTCACCGGGGAGCTGTTTTTT.

The V gene is TRBV4-1, the J gene TRBJ2-3; TRBD1 is a possible D gene (5 bases). Trimming removed 1 base at V and 6 bases at J, with 8 bases between. Germline V CDR1 and CDR2: MGHRA, YSYEKL. The CDR3 is made up of 13 amino acids. This CDR3 reads CASSQGGLDTQYF. In DNA form, the CDR3 reads TGCGCCAGCAGCCAAGGGGGCTTGGATACGCAGTATTTT.

The chain combines TRBV6-1 with TRBJ1-1, with D perhaps matching TRBD1 (5 bases). Trimming removed 8 bases at V and 4 bases at J, with 11 bases between. Germline-derived CDR1 and CDR2 are MNHNS and SASEGT. The CDR3 is 12 amino acids. This chain's CDR3 is CASGAWGTEAFF. CDR3 sequence (DNA): TGTGCCAGCGGGGCATGGGGCACTGAAGCTTTCTTT.

The V call is TRBV2, the J call TRBJ1-4; 7 bases are a match to TRBD1. Per germline, CDR1 SNHLY and CDR2 FYNNEI. V shed 6 bases and J 6 bases; nucleotides not matched to a gene: 7. This CDR3 contains 14 residues. In DNA form, the CDR3 reads TGTGCCAGCAGCAATGACAGGGATTATGAAAAACTGTTTTTT. Translation: CASSNDRDYEKLFF.